The present entry profiles one T cell receptor (beta chain) with its context. 5'RACE primed at constant segments yielded TCR alpha and TCR beta cDNA libraries bearing sample barcodes and UMIs. TCRdb reanalysed the 5' RACE reads using MiXCR and keeps one entry per CDR3 protein. The sample includes under 550,000 distinct CDR3 sequences, 18% of them seen just once. The sample originates from a study of T-cell memory formation after mild COVID-19. The V end was cut by 1 base, the J end by 2 bases, with 9 bases between. The CDR3 sequence is 14 residues long. Per the germline V gene, CDR1 is MNHNS and CDR2 is SASEGT.

The chain combines TRBV6-1 with TRBJ2-7; D not certain. Sequences were obtained from PBMCs or a T cell subset sorted from them (not recorded which). The origin of this receptor is a man in his late teens or twenties who had mild COVID-19 (a few samples of this study predate the infection). Cell type and time point are not known. The CDR3 loop reads CASSEEPTTYEQYF. CDR3 bases: TGTGCCAGCAGTGAAGAGCCAACTACCTACGAGCAGTACTTC.